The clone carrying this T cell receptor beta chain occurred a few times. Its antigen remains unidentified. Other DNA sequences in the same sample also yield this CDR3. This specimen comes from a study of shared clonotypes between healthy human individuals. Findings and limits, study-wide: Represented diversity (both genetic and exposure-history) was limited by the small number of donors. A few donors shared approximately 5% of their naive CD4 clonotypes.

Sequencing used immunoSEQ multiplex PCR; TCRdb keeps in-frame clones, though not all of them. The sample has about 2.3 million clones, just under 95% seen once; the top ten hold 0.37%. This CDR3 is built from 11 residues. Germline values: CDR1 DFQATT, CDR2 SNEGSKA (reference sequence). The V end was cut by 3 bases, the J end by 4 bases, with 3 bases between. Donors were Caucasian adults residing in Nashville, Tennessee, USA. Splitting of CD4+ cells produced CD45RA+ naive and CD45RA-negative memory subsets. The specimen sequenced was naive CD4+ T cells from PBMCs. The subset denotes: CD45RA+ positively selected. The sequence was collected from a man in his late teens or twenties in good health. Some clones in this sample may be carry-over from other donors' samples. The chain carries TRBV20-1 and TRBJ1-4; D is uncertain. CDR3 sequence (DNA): TGCAGTGCTAGGGGTAATGAAAAACTGTTTTTT. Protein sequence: CSARGNEKLFF.